The next 26 T cell receptor beta chains were all read from a single sample in a study of technical replicates of blood from a few donors. Profiling relied on immunoSEQ multiplex PCR, and the TCRdb table lists in-frame clones only, not all of them. The data hold 70,000 to 90,000 clones, with approximately 94% observed a single time. The specimen sequenced was T cells isolated from PBMCs. These receptors came from a human donor in good health.

This chain links TRBV6-5 with TRBJ1-1, with TRBD1 matching 8 bases. The CDR3 runs 14 residues. Germline CDR1 is MNHEY and CDR2 is SVGAGI. Unmatched junction bases numbered 5, after V lost 2 bases and J lost 6 bases. The CDR3 is CASSYTFRGPEAFF. CDR3 coding DNA: TGTGCCAGCAGTTACACTTTCAGGGGGCCTGAAGCTTTCTTT.

This sequence joins TRBV28 and TRBJ2-7; tentative D call: TRBD2 (5 bases). CDR3 size: 12 residues. Germline lookup yields CDR1 MDHEN and CDR2 SYDVKM. Trimming took 5 bases from V and 4 from J, leaving 9 bases between them. In DNA form, the CDR3 reads TGTGCCAGCAGTGAATGGAGGTACGAGCAGTACTTC. Its translation: CASSEWRYEQYF.

The rearrangement uses TRBV7-9 and TRBJ2-1, with 7 bases matching TRBD1. Germline assignment: CDR1 SEHNR and CDR2 FQNEAQ (reference sequence). The CDR3 extends over 13 amino acids. With 6 bases clipped from V and 6 bases from J, the junction kept 5 bases outside the gene matches. The CDR3 reads CASRAQGVNEQFF. In DNA form, the CDR3 reads TGTGCCAGCAGGGCCCAGGGGGTCAATGAGCAGTTCTTC. The complete variable domain, with remaining parts taken from reference TRBV7-9 and TRBJ2-1, reads DTGVSQNPRHKITKRGQNVTFRCDPISEHNRLYWYRQTLGQGPEFLTYFQNEAQLEKSRLLSDRFSAERPKGSFSTLEIQRTEQGDSAMYLCASRAQGVNEQFFGPGTRLTVL.

This CDR3 reads CASSHGASTDTQYF. DNA of the CDR3: TGTGCCAGCAGCCATGGGGCTAGTACAGATACGCAGTATTTT. The chain uses TRBV6-1 and TRBJ2-3, with D tentatively TRBD1 (5 bases). This CDR3 region has 14 residues. Germline CDR1 is MNHNS and CDR2 is SASEGT. V was trimmed by 6 bases and J by 3 bases, leaving 13 bases between them.

The chain is built from TRBV19 and TRBJ1-1; 7 bases map to TRBD1. The CDR3 has 15 residues. Per germline, CDR1 LNHDA and CDR2 SQIVND (reference sequence). V lost 8 bases to trimming and J lost 0 bases; unmatched junction nucleotides: 9. The CDR3 sequence: CASCYRQGMNTEAFF. CDR3 nucleotide sequence: TGTGCCAGTTGCTACCGACAGGGAATGAACACTGAAGCTTTCTTT.

The V gene is TRBV5-1, the J gene TRBJ2-3; a possible D gene is TRBD2 (6 bases). V lost 6 bases and J lost 2, with 19 bases in between. The length of the CDR3 is 16 residues. Germline V gene data show CDR1 as SGHRS and CDR2 as YFSETQ. This chain's CDR3 is CASISGSRTITDTQYF. As DNA, the CDR3 is TGCGCCAGCATTTCAGGGAGCAGGACTATCACAGATACGCAGTATTTT.

V usage is TRBV4-1 and J usage is TRBJ1-1; D is possibly TRBD1 (5 bases). Germline-derived CDR1 and CDR2 are MGHRA and YSYEKL. Between the trimmed V and J ends, which lost 3 bases and 8 bases, there was a span of 10 bases. This CDR3 region has 12 residues. The CDR3 nucleotides read TGCGCCAGCAGCCAGGAGCGGGGGGAAGCTTTCTTT. Translating it yields CASSQERGEAFF.

The V gene is TRBV11-2, the J gene TRBJ2-5, with no clear D. From germline, CDR1 is SGHAT and CDR2 FQNNGV. V lost 1 base and J lost 5, with 5 bases in between. The CDR3 consists of 12 residues. The CDR3, as DNA: TGTGCCAGCAGCTTAGTCGGGGAGACCCAGTACTTC. Translation gives CASSLVGETQYF.

The gene calls are TRBV10-3 and TRBJ2-1; 10 bases agree with TRBD2. Germline lookup yields CDR1 ENHRY and CDR2 SYGVKD. J lost 8 bases, V lost 9 bases, and 13 bases had no gene match. The CDR3 extends over 15 amino acids. The CDR3 is CAIGVLAGGGYEQFF. The CDR3 nucleotides read TGTGCCATTGGGGTATTAGCGGGAGGCGGCTATGAGCAGTTCTTC.

The chain couples TRBV30 to TRBJ1-1, with a weak D call TRBD1 (5 bases). Germline loops: CDR1 GTSNPN, CDR2 SVGIG (reference sequence). The CDR3 has 14 residues. The germline V and J ends were trimmed by 0 bases and 4 bases, with 12 bases remaining between them. The CDR3 here is CAWSVDPQGTEAFF. As DNA, the CDR3 is TGTGCCTGGAGTGTGGACCCCCAGGGCACTGAAGCTTTCTTT.

This clone was observed once. The chain links TRBV6-5 to TRBJ2-1; 7 bases align to TRBD2. The V and J ends lost 7 bases and 5 bases, in that order; junction bases with no gene match: 8. The CDR3 extends over 14 amino acids. Germline CDR1 is MNHEY and CDR2 is SVGAGI. CDR3 nucleotide sequence: TGTGCCAGCATCCCGGGAGGACTGAACAATGAGCAGTTCTTC. It specifies CASIPGGLNNEQFF.

The CDR3 region is CASSQEASAGTGELFF. The CDR3, as DNA: TGCGCCAGCAGCCAAGAGGCTAGCGCGGGCACCGGGGAGCTGTTTTTT. The V gene is TRBV4-3, the J gene TRBJ2-2, with D maybe TRBD2 (6 bases). The length of the CDR3 is 16 residues. Germline V CDR1 and CDR2: LGHNA, YSLEER. V lost 0 bases and J lost 4, with 12 bases in between.

The chain couples TRBV5-8 to TRBJ2-1, with 16 bases fitting TRBD2. Germline loops: CDR1 SGHTS, CDR2 YDEGEE. V was clipped by 2 bases and J by 7 bases; unmatched bases: 6. The CDR3 runs 17 residues. The CDR3 loop reads CASSFRGTSGRGNEQFF. CDR3 nucleotide sequence: TGTGCCAGCAGCTTCAGAGGGACTAGCGGGAGGGGGAATGAGCAGTTCTTC.

The V and J genes are TRBV11-2 and TRBJ1-1, with D possibly TRBD1 on 5 matching bases. The V end was cut by 5 bases, the J end by 6 bases, with 16 bases between. Germline V gives CDR1 SGHAT, CDR2 FQNNGV. The CDR3 length is 14 residues. The CDR3 coding sequence is TGTGCCAGCAGCACTTGGGGGGGGTACGCTGAAGCTTTCTTT. This gives the protein CASSTWGGYAEAFF.

V and J are TRBV5-1 and TRBJ2-7, with TRBD1 as a possible D gene (5 bases). The CDR3 covers 13 residues. V dropped 5 bases and J dropped 0 bases, with 9 bases sitting between them. Germline-derived CDR1 and CDR2 are SGHRS and YFSETQ. Here the CDR3 reads CASRGVSSYEQYF. The CDR3 DNA is TGCGCCAGCAGAGGGGTAAGCTCCTACGAGCAGTACTTC.

On this clone: The sample carries other DNA sequences with the same CDR3. The gene calls are TRBV5-1 and TRBJ1-1; tentatively, D is TRBD1 (5 bases). The V and J ends lost 0 bases and 1 base respectively, with 7 bases between them. Germline CDR1 and CDR2: SGHRS and YFSETQ. The CDR3 is 14 residues long. CDR3 coding DNA: TGCGCCAGCAGCTTGGGACAGACGAACACTGAAGCTTTCTTT. Translation: CASSLGQTNTEAFF.

A single count supports this clone. The chain couples TRBV28 to TRBJ2-5; 10 nucleotides line up with TRBD1. The germline V gene encodes CDR1 MDHEN and CDR2 SYDVKM. The junction had 10 bases not matched to a gene; V was cut back by 6 bases and J by 0 bases. The CDR3 runs 17 residues. The CDR3 sequence: CASSRLSGTGDQETQYF. The CDR3 DNA reads TGTGCCAGCAGCCGACTTTCCGGGACAGGGGACCAAGAGACCCAGTACTTC. Full variable domain (outside the CDR3, taken from reference TRBV28 and TRBJ2-5): DVKVTQSSRYLVKRTGEKVFLECVQDMDHENMFWYRQDPGLGLRLIYFSYDVKMKEKGDIPEGYSVSREKKERFSLILESASTNQTSMYLCASSRLSGTGDQETQYFGPGTRLLVL.

The rearrangement uses TRBV30 and TRBJ2-7, with D possibly matching TRBD1 (5 bases). CDR1 is GTSNPN, CDR2 SVGIG, per germline (reference sequence). The CDR3 sequence is 11 residues long. V was pared by 6 bases and J by 4 bases, with 10 bases between. The CDR3 sequence is CACDSLYEQYF. Written as DNA, the CDR3 is TGTGCCTGCGACAGTTTATACGAGCAGTACTTC.

The chain links TRBV11-2 to TRBJ1-1; D not resolved. Per germline, CDR1 SGHAT and CDR2 FQNNGV. Trimming cost V 6 bases and J 2 bases, with 13 bases left between them. This CDR3 spans 14 amino acids. The CDR3 sequence: CASSYIRNNTEAFF. In nucleotides, the CDR3 is TGTGCCAGCAGTTATATCAGGAATAACACTGAAGCTTTCTTT.

The CDR3 DNA sequence: TGTGCCTGGAGTGTACAAAGGGAGGGACGGCTGGACACCGGGGAGCTGTTTTTT. This codes for CAWSVQREGRLDTGELFF. The rearrangement links TRBV30 to TRBJ2-2, with 7 bases identical to TRBD2. This CDR3 contains 18 residues. Germline V gene sequence: CDR1 GTSNPN, CDR2 SVGIG (reference sequence). With 0 bases clipped from V and 3 bases from J, the junction kept 13 bases outside the gene matches.

This clone was found a few times. CDR3 sequence reads: CASSLGRGFDFF. The CDR3 coding sequence is TGTGCCAGCAGCTTAGGCCGCGGATTCGATTTCTTT. The chain couples TRBV13 to TRBJ1-1; D is unclear. Germline assignment: CDR1 PRHDT and CDR2 FYEKMQ (reference sequence). The V end lost 0 bases, the J end lost 13 bases, and 12 bases lay between the germline ends. CDR3 length equals 12 residues.

The V and J genes are TRBV7-9 and TRBJ2-3, with D possibly matching TRBD2 (6 bases). The CDR3 covers 15 residues. V was clipped by 1 base and J by 5 bases, with 13 bases between them. The germline V gene encodes CDR1 SEHNR and CDR2 FQNEAQ (reference sequence). CDR3 loop: CASSLVRPGGDTQYF. CDR3 nucleotide sequence: TGTGCCAGCAGCTTAGTAAGGCCCGGGGGAGATACGCAGTATTTT. The variable domain in full, completed from reference TRBV7-9 and TRBJ2-3, reads DTGVSQNPRHKITKRGQNVTFRCDPISEHNRLYWYRQTLGQGPEFLTYFQNEAQLEKSRLLSDRFSAERPKGSFSTLEIQRTEQGDSAMYLCASSLVRPGGDTQYFGPGTRLTVL.

CDR3 nucleotide sequence: TGCGCCAGCAGCCCCAGGGGAATACGGGAAAAACTGTTTTTT. Translating it yields CASSPRGIREKLFF. This sequence joins TRBV4-1 and TRBJ1-4; D may be TRBD1 (6 bases). The length of the CDR3 is 14 residues. V shed 4 bases and J shed 8 bases, with 14 bases lying between them. Germline CDR1 reads MGHRA; CDR2 reads YSYEKL.

The chain has TRBV2 and TRBJ1-1, with 11 bases lining up with TRBD1. The CDR3 totals 16 residues. V shed 3 bases, J shed 5 bases, and the junction held 8 bases outside the gene matches. Germline V gene sequence: CDR1 SNHLY, CDR2 FYNNEI. The chain's CDR3 is CASSEFRGQGGTEAFF. CDR3 nucleotide sequence: TGTGCCAGCAGTGAGTTCCGGGGACAGGGGGGTACTGAAGCTTTCTTT.

The CDR3 coding sequence is TGTGCCAGCTCACCGGGGCAGCAGGCCAACCAGGCTTTCTTT. Residues: CASSPGQQANQAFF. The V gene is TRBV18, the J gene TRBJ1-1, with TRBD1 as a possible D gene (5 bases). Germline CDR1 KGHSH, CDR2 LQKENI. Between the trimmed V and J ends, which lost 3 bases and 11 bases, there was a span of 19 bases. The length of the CDR3 is 14 residues.

V is TRBV6-5 and J is TRBJ2-4, with 10 bases lining up with TRBD1. J was trimmed by 9 bases and V by 9 bases; bases with no gene match: 8. Germline V lookup: CDR1 MNHEY, CDR2 SVGAGI. This CDR3 contains 13 residues. The CDR3 nucleotides read TGTGCCAGTGGGACAGGGGAGGGGAGCATTCAGTACTTC. As protein: CASGTGEGSIQYF.